The clone carrying this T cell receptor beta chain was recorded once. A Seattle source enrolled patients during active infection and followed them longitudinally. In the study's own analysis: For nucleated cells, counts were estimated from reference gene primer amplification. TCRdb's copy holds only in-frame clones and misses some; the assay was immunoSEQ multiplex PCR. Clonal size and the V and J genes are those of that table, whereas D and trimming came from the DNA. The data show about 270,000 clones, more than 75% seen once. This record belongs to a study of blood T cell repertoires in COVID-19. Study context: From T cells, B-cell-depleted T cells, or PBMCs came the material, which was cDNA or gDNA.

V lost 2 bases and J lost 3; bases outside the gene matches: 6. The germline V gene encodes CDR1 MNHEY and CDR2 SVGEGT. The CDR3 totals 16 residues. The sequence derives from a woman of 80 years or more with COVID-19, enrolled during active disease. This chain uses TRBV6-2 or TRBV6-3 with TRBJ2-1; TRBD1 matches 8 bases. Material for sequencing was peripheral blood. CDR3 sequence reads: CASSYARQGLYNEQFF. The DNA for the CDR3 is TGTGCCAGCAGTTACGCTCGACAGGGGCTCTACAATGAGCAGTTCTTC.